One and the same sample provided the 24 T cell receptor beta chains below, sequenced in a study of shared T cell receptors in the human thymus. Here immunoSEQ multiplex PCR was the method, and the copy in TCRdb shows in-frame clones only, minus some. The table records 540,000 or so clones, about 80% of them present only once. This same sample was also taken into another study, of human thymus T cells.

The sequenced sample consisted of thymocytes. The receptors were gathered from a boy in the first two years of life with a congenital heart defect.

J is TRBJ2-1 and V is TRBV9; 8 nucleotides line up with TRBD2. V lost 0 bases, J lost 6 bases, and 11 bases stayed unmatched. CDR1 is SGDLS and CDR2 is YYNGEE in the germline V gene. There are 17 residues in the CDR3. The CDR3 sequence: CASSVGLAGRSSNEQFF. DNA of the CDR3: TGTGCCAGCAGCGTAGGGCTAGCGGGCCGTTCTTCCAATGAGCAGTTCTTC.

The rearrangement joins TRBV6-6 to TRBJ2-7, with TRBD1 matching over 7 bases. The CDR3 contains 12 residues. The junction had 5 bases not matched to a gene; V was cut back by 6 bases and J by 6 bases. Germline V CDR1 and CDR2: MNHNY, SVGAGI (reference sequence). The CDR3, as DNA: TGTGCCAGCAGAACAGGGGACGGCGAGCAGTACTTC. This codes for CASRTGDGEQYF.

V is TRBV30 and J is TRBJ2-7; tentatively, D is TRBD1 (6 bases). The CDR3 runs 13 residues. The germline V gene has CDR1 GTSNPN and CDR2 SVGIG (reference sequence). Trimming pared 5 bases from V and 6 bases from J, leaving 17 bases between. The CDR3 coding sequence is TGTGCCTGGGGGGGCCCTCGCAGGCGCGAGCAGTACTTC. Amino acids: CAWGGPRRREQYF.

The rearrangement links TRBV10-3 to TRBJ1-2, with D tentatively TRBD1 (5 bases). Germline-derived CDR1 and CDR2 are ENHRY and SYGVKD. There are 14 residues in the CDR3. The V and J ends lost 6 bases and 6 bases respectively, with 17 bases between them. CDR3 in amino acids: CAISQRGGNDGYTF. In DNA, the CDR3 is TGTGCCATCAGCCAAAGGGGAGGGAATGATGGCTACACCTTC.

The chain joins TRBV9 to TRBJ2-1; perhaps TRBD2 as D (5 bases). The length of the CDR3 is 12 residues. CDR1 is SGDLS and CDR2 is YYNGEE in the germline V gene. V lost 8 bases, J lost 7 bases, and 13 bases lay in between. CDR3 sequence (DNA): TGTGCCAGTCATTCCACTAGGAATGAGCAGTTCTTC. Its translation: CASHSTRNEQFF.

This clone turned up a few times. V and J are TRBV25-1 and TRBJ1-4; 7 bases are a match to TRBD1. Germline CDR1 and CDR2: MGHDK and SYGVNS. Germline trimming cut 2 bases from V and 5 bases from J; bases unmatched to any gene: 11. The CDR3 spans 17 residues. CDR3 sequence reads: CASSERDFRGRNEKLFF. DNA of the CDR3: TGTGCCAGCAGTGAACGGGACTTCAGGGGGAGGAATGAAAAACTGTTTTTT.

This clone has a handful of counts. The CDR3 here is CASSRRTRQPQHF. The DNA for the CDR3 is TGTGCCAGCTCACGGAGGACGAGGCAGCCCCAGCATTTT. The genes are TRBV18 and TRBJ1-5; D is ambiguous. This CDR3 has 13 amino acids. Trimming took 4 bases from V and 7 from J, leaving 11 bases between them. Germline assignment: CDR1 KGHSH and CDR2 LQKENI.

The chain carries TRBV10-3 and TRBJ2-7, with D perhaps matching TRBD2 (6 bases). There are 14 residues in the CDR3. V lost 6 bases and J 2 bases, leaving 14 bases between the germline ends. Per the germline V gene, CDR1 is ENHRY and CDR2 is SYGVKD. The CDR3 sequence: CAIRPRGAAYEQYF. The CDR3 bases are TGTGCCATCAGACCGCGGGGTGCAGCCTACGAGCAGTACTTC.

The CDR3, as DNA: TGCGCCAGCAGCGTAACAGGGGGCCCGAGTCCGGACGGTGAGCAGTTCTTC. Translation gives CASSVTGGPSPDGEQFF. V gene TRBV5-1 combines with J gene TRBJ2-1, with TRBD1 matching 9 bases. Germline-derived CDR1 and CDR2 are SGHRS and YFSETQ. Trimming at V came to 4 bases and at J to 9 bases, leaving 17 bases not matched to a gene. This CDR3 comprises 17 residues.

The chain employs TRBV30 and TRBJ2-5, with 7 positions matching TRBD1. The end of the DNA aligns better with TRBJ2-7, so the J call may be wrong. Germline V gene sequence: CDR1 GTSNPN, CDR2 SVGIG (reference sequence). The CDR3 extends over 13 amino acids. CDR3 DNA: TGTGCCTGGAGAGACAGGGATCTATACGAGCAGTACTTC. It translates to CAWRDRDLYEQYF.

The chain is built from TRBV6-5 and TRBJ1-2; the match to TRBD1 covers 7 bases. V shed 6 bases, J shed 3 bases, and the junction held 4 bases outside the gene matches. Germline values: CDR1 MNHEY, CDR2 SVGAGI. This CDR3 has 13 residues. CDR3 DNA: TGTGCCAGCAGACCACAGGGGCACTATGGCTACACCTTC. Translated, it gives CASRPQGHYGYTF.

The chain recombines TRBV5-5 with TRBJ1-1; weak D call: TRBD1 (5 bases). CDR1 is SGHKS and CDR2 is YYEKEE in the germline V gene (reference sequence). The germline V and J ends were trimmed by 4 bases and 0 bases, with 16 bases remaining between them. There are 16 residues in the CDR3. CDR3 in amino acids: CASSVGAPNLNTEAFF. CDR3 DNA: TGTGCCAGCAGCGTAGGGGCGCCTAACTTGAACACTGAAGCTTTCTTT.

The V and J genes are TRBV2 and TRBJ1-4; 9 bases are shared with TRBD1. Germline CDR1 reads SNHLY; CDR2 reads FYNNEI. CDR3 length: 19 residues. Trimming took 6 bases from V and 1 from J; bases not matched to a gene: 15. The CDR3 DNA reads TGTGCCAGCAGACGGCCGACAGGGGGGTCCGCGGGAACTAATGAAAAACTGTTTTTT. This gives the protein CASRRPTGGSAGTNEKLFF.

The chain carries TRBV6-5 and TRBJ2-2, with no clear D. The CDR3 sequence is 12 residues long. The V and J ends lost 4 bases and 5 bases respectively, with 5 bases between them. CDR1 is MNHEY, CDR2 SVGAGI, per germline. The CDR3 bases are TGTGCCAGCAGTTCCCTTACCGGGGAGCTGTTTTTT. It specifies CASSSLTGELFF.

The J gene is TRBJ2-2, the V gene TRBV6-5; a weak D match, TRBD2 (5 bases). Trimming pared 6 bases from V and 3 bases from J, leaving 5 bases between. CDR3 length: 12 amino acids. The germline V gene has CDR1 MNHEY and CDR2 SVGAGI. The CDR3, as DNA: TGTGCCAGCAGGGAGGACACCGGGGAGCTGTTTTTT. Amino acid sequence: CASREDTGELFF.

The chain joins TRBV10-2 to TRBJ2-7; TRBD2 aligns across 13 bases. Trimming at V came to 9 bases and at J to 13 bases, leaving 12 bases not matched to a gene. Germline V gene data show CDR1 as WSHSY and CDR2 as SAAADI. The CDR3 totals 13 residues. CDR3 bases: TGCGCCAGTGGACTAGCGGGAGTCTCGAGTGATTACTTC. Translated, it gives CASGLAGVSSDYF.

The J gene is TRBJ2-1, the V gene TRBV27; D possibly corresponds to TRBD1 (5 bases). The CDR3 runs to 16 residues. Germline CDR1 reads MNHEY; CDR2 reads SMNVEV (reference sequence). V gave up 3 bases and J gave up 6 bases, with 18 bases separating them. CDR3 in DNA: TGTGCCAGCAGTTTGGGCGACAGCGCAGAGATCAATGAGCAGTTCTTC. Protein: CASSLGDSAEINEQFF.

The chain links TRBV18 to TRBJ2-3, with TRBD1 matching 7 bases. The CDR3 has 17 residues. Germline V CDR1 and CDR2: KGHSH, LQKENI. V trimming: 0 bases; J trimming: 0 bases; junction bases outside the gene matches: 6. The DNA for the CDR3 is TGTGCCAGCTCACCACCAGGGGGCCTACCTAGCACAGATACGCAGTATTTT. Protein: CASSPPGGLPSTDTQYF.

V usage is TRBV27 and J usage is TRBJ2-7; 7 positions match TRBD1. Germline V gives CDR1 MNHEY, CDR2 SMNVEV (reference sequence). Losses at the gene ends were 7 bases for V and 1 base for J; bases not matched to a gene: 10. CDR3 length: 15 amino acids. CDR3: CASTSRGRASYEQYF. CDR3 sequence (DNA): TGTGCCAGCACCTCGAGGGGGCGGGCGTCCTACGAGCAGTACTTC.

This chain connects TRBV11-3 to TRBJ2-7; 8 bases are a match to TRBD2. Germline CDR1 is SGHNT and CDR2 is YENEEA. The J segment lost 2 bases and the V segment lost 5 bases, leaving 11 bases of the junction unmatched. This CDR3 spans 16 amino acids. For the CDR3, the DNA is TGTGCCAGCAGCCCAAGTGGGACTAGTCCTACCTACGAGCAGTACTTC. This translates into CASSPSGTSPTYEQYF.

In its sample, this clone was seen once. V usage is TRBV25-1 and J usage is TRBJ2-7, with TRBD2 identical over 10 bases. V lost 0 bases to trimming and J lost 2 bases; unmatched junction nucleotides: 1. This CDR3 contains 15 residues. Per the germline V gene, CDR1 is MGHDK and CDR2 is SYGVNS. CDR3 sequence: CASSEYSGRAYEQYF. In nucleotides, the CDR3 is TGTGCCAGCAGTGAATACAGCGGGAGGGCCTACGAGCAGTACTTC.

The V and J genes are TRBV7-9 and TRBJ1-2; D might be TRBD1 (5 bases). V lost 5 bases to trimming and J lost 0 bases, with 10 bases between them. This CDR3 is 14 amino acids long. Germline V lookup: CDR1 SEHNR, CDR2 FQNEAQ (reference sequence). The CDR3 DNA reads as TGTGCCAGCAGCCAGCGACAGCCTAACTATGGCTACACCTTC. Translation: CASSQRQPNYGYTF.

The CDR3 loop is CASSQVPISGTTDTQYF. Written as DNA, the CDR3 is TGTGCCAGCAGCCAAGTACCGATTAGCGGGACAACAGATACGCAGTATTTT. The gene calls are TRBV4-2 and TRBJ2-3; 8 nucleotides agree with TRBD2. Trimming took 1 base from V and 3 from J; bases not matched to a gene: 9. The CDR3 loop spans 17 amino acids. CDR1 is LGHNA, CDR2 YNFKEQ, per germline.

This clone was observed a handful of times. The chain combines TRBV14 with TRBJ2-5; possible D gene TRBD1, 5 bases. V was trimmed by 0 bases and J by 5 bases, leaving 13 bases between them. The CDR3 runs 15 residues. Germline V gene sequence: CDR1 SGHDN, CDR2 FVKESK. The DNA of the CDR3 is TGTGCCAGCAGCCAAGAAAGAGCAGGGTGGGAGACCCAGTACTTC. This sequence encodes CASSQERAGWETQYF.